The 3 T cell receptor beta chains below all came from one sample that was sequenced in a study of cytotoxic CD8 clonotypes in ibrutinib-treated CLL. Assay used: immunoSEQ multiplex PCR; TCRdb lists only in-frame clones, some missing. Altogether around 97,000 clones are present, almost 80% being singletons, with the ten largest covering under 35%. This material consisted of PBMCs, taken after 12 months of ibrutinib treatment. The receptors were sampled from a human donor with chronic lymphocytic leukemia.

The CDR3 loop is CASSLAPHRLDTGELFF. CDR3 DNA: TGTGCCAGCAGCTTAGCACCACACAGGTTAGACACCGGGGAGCTGTTTTTT. V gene TRBV7-2 combines with J gene TRBJ2-2; D is perhaps TRBD1 (5 bases). V lost 0 bases, J lost 3 bases, and 14 bases lay in between. CDR3 length equals 17 residues. CDR1 is SGHTA and CDR2 is FQGNSA in the germline V gene.

The rearrangement links TRBV5-1 to TRBJ2-4; 10 bases map to TRBD1. CDR3 length equals 15 residues. Looked up from germline, CDR1 is SGHRS and CDR2 is YFSETQ. V was clipped by 3 bases and J by 15 bases; unmatched bases: 15. CDR3 sequence: CASSSNPGQGLDRYF. CDR3 DNA sequence: TGCGCCAGCAGCTCGAACCCGGGACAGGGGCTTGATCGGTACTTC.

The V and J genes are TRBV7-9 and TRBJ2-1, with D unresolved. Germline assignment: CDR1 SEHNR and CDR2 FQNEAQ (reference sequence). Trimming removed 1 base at V and 5 bases at J, with 3 bases between. This CDR3 has 12 amino acids. CDR3 amino acids: CASSLDNNEQFF. CDR3 DNA: TGTGCCAGCAGCTTAGATAACAATGAGCAGTTCTTC. Full variable domain (outside the CDR3, taken from reference TRBV7-9 and TRBJ2-1): DTGVSQNPRHKITKRGQNVTFRCDPISEHNRLYWYRQTLGQGPEFLTYFQNEAQLEKSRLLSDRFSAERPKGSFSTLEIQRTEQGDSAMYLCASSLDNNEQFFGPGTRLTVL.